This TCR beta chain was sequenced for a study of cytotoxic CD8 clonotypes in ibrutinib-treated CLL (dated by TCRdb to the early 2020s). General notes on the study: In this cohort, 15 or so patients were treatment-naive and about ten were relapsed/refractory, while some 18 had unmutated IGHV. Partial responses were observed in about 25 patients and complete responses in 2; after a median follow-up of 68 months, remission was maintained in 15 or so patients and progression was observed in approximately 12. Response samples were obtained after a median of roughly 13 months of treatment, with a range of about 6 to 36 months. On average, each sample yielded roughly 260,000 productive templates and tens of thousands of productive rearrangements. Of the 86 participants in the trial, 25 to 30 had longitudinal samples available. Cryopreserved peripheral blood mononuclear cells were collected before treatment, at response, and at either disease progression or sustained remission. Patients were still on ibrutinib when every remission and progressive disease sample was collected.

In light of the paper, this sample's time point label describes: roughly 25 months on ibrutinib. For TCR beta library preparation, 1.5 to 2 micrograms of genomic DNA was extracted from cryopreserved PBMCs. Longitudinal blood samples from CLL patients on ibrutinib monotherapy were analyzed using high-throughput TCR beta sequencing. The patients were enrolled in a single-center, open-label phase 2 trial of ibrutinib monotherapy. Concerning this clone itself: It lacks a known antigen. Qualities for individual bases were not recorded, and no much larger clone is one base off.

The goal of deep resolution MiSeq sequencing was a depth between 1 in 1 million and 1 in 200,000 T cells, and coverage averaged 10x per clonotype. TCR beta libraries were generated with the immunoSEQ hsTCRB Kit. In the authors' own workflow: ImmunoSEQ Data Assistant and ImmunoSEQ Analyzer were used for data analysis, and V, D and J genes were assigned according to IMGT definitions. Clonality, which ranges from 0 to 1, was calculated by subtracting the normalized Shannon entropy of productive rearrangement frequencies from one. Only overrepresented clonotypes making up at least 0.05% of each patient's repertoire were included in the public clonotype analysis. Some 13 age-matched healthy donor repertoires from immuneACCESS served as clonality controls. TCRdb took over this immuneACCESS table, retaining in-frame rearrangements with V and J assigned. Such tables are incomplete; in checked studies, under half of the missing clones stem from an unresolved V gene, and the remainder is unexplained. V, J and clone size derive from that table, while D and trimming were established from the DNA sequence. This sample has approximately 57,000 clones in its table, and approximately 60% of those were observed once. Around 21% of the sample is taken by the ten largest.

What the study reported, not specific to this receptor: Clonality increased at ibrutinib response, stayed stable in sustained remission, and fell back toward baseline at progression. At baseline, clonality was higher than in age-matched healthy donors and showed a strong correlation with circulating CD8+ T-cell counts. Public clonotypes were rare and either shrank or stayed stable during treatment, and the rise in clonality at ibrutinib response reflected expansion of private clonotypes. Sustained-remission and progressing patients did not have matched sampling times, and lymph node repertoires were not examined.

The CDR1 and CDR2 encoded by the germline V gene (reference sequence) are LNHDA and SQIVND. The CDR3 numbers 15 residues from cysteine through phenylalanine. CDR3 DNA is the only sequence kept; it has 45 bases, read in frame from the first base. Cut back by 5 bases and 6 bases, the V and J ends lie 18 bases apart. Sequencing was performed on PBMCs, taken after 24 months of ibrutinib treatment. Here the chain combines TRBV19 and TRBJ2-3; the D gene assignment is perhaps TRBD1 or TRBD2, with each matching 6 bases. This sequence originates from a human donor with chronic lymphocytic leukemia. The sequenced DNA is TGTGCCAGTAGTTCCGGGGGACAAAGGCGGGATACGCAGTATTTT. The translation is CASSSGGQRRDTQYF.